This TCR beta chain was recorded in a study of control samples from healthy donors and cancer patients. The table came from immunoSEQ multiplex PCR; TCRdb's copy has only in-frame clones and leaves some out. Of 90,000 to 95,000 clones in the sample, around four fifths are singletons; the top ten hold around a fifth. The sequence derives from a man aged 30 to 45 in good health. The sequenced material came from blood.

In DNA form, the CDR3 reads TGTGCCATAAAGGACAGGGTCGGCACTGAAGCTTTCTTT. Translated: CAIKDRVGTEAFF. The chain links TRBV6-5 to TRBJ1-1, with 8 positions matching TRBD1. CDR1 and CDR2 from the germline V gene are MNHEY and SVGAGI. The CDR3 sequence is 13 residues long. J lost 4 bases, V lost 10 bases, and 8 bases had no gene match.